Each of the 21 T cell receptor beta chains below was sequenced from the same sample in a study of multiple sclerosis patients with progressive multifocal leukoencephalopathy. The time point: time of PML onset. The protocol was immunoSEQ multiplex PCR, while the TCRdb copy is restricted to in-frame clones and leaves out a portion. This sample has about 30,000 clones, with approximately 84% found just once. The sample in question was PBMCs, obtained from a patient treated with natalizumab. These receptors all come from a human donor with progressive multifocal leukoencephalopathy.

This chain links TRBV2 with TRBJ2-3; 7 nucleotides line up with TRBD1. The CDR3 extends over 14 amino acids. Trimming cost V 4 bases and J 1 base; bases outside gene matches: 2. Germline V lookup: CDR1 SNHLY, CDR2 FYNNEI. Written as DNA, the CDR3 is TGTGCCAGCAGTGGACAGGGCGGCACAGATACGCAGTATTTT. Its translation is CASSGQGGTDTQYF.

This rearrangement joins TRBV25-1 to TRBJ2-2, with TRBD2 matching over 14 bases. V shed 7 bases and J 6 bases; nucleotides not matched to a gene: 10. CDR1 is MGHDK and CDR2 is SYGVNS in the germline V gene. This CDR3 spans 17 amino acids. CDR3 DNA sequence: TGTGCCAGCACCCCCGGGACTAGCGGGAGTATTGCCGGGGAGCTGTTTTTT. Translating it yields CASTPGTSGSIAGELFF.

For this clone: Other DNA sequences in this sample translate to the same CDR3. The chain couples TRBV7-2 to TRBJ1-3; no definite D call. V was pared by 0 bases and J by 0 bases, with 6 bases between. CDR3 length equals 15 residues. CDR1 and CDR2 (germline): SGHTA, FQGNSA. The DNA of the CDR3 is TGTGCCAGCAGCTTAGCCATCTCCTCTGGAAACACCATATATTTT. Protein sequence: CASSLAISSGNTIYF. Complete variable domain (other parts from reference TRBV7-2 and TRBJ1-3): GAGVSQSPSNKVTEKGKDVELRCDPISGHTALYWYRQSLGQGLEFLIYFQGNSAPDKSGLPSDRFSAERTGGSVSTLTIQRTQQEDSAVYLCASSLAISSGNTIYFGEGSWLTVV.

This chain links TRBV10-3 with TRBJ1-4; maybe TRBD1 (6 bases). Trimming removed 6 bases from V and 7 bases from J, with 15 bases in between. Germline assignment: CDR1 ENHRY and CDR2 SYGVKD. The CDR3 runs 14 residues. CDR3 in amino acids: CAIRAQGGGEKLFF. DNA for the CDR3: TGTGCCATCAGGGCACAGGGTGGGGGTGAAAAACTGTTTTTT.

For the CDR3, the DNA is TGTGCCAGCAGCGCCGGAACAGGGAACTATGGCTACACCTTC. Protein sequence: CASSAGTGNYGYTF. J is TRBJ1-2 and V is TRBV5-6; D possibly corresponds to TRBD1 (6 bases). Deletions cut 4 bases from V and 2 bases from J, with 12 bases between. CDR1 is SGHDT and CDR2 is YYEEEE in the germline V gene. This CDR3 region has 14 residues.

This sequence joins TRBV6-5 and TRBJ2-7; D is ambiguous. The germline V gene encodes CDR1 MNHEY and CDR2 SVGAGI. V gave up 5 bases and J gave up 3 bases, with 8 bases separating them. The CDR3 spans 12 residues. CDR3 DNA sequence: TGTGCCAGCAGTAACCCGAGCTACGAGCAGTACTTC. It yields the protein CASSNPSYEQYF.

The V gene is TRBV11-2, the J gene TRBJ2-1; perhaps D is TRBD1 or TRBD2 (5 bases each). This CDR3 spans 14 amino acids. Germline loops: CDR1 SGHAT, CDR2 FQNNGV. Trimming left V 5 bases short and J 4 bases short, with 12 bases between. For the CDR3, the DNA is TGTGCCAGCAGCATCGGGACGGAGTACAATGAGCAGTTCTTC. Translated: CASSIGTEYNEQFF.

The CDR3 region is CASSPRGRREKLFF. In DNA form, the CDR3 reads TGTGCCAGCAGCCCGAGGGGGCGAAGGGAAAAACTGTTTTTT. The V gene is TRBV28, the J gene TRBJ1-4; 7 bases are shared with TRBD1. J was trimmed by 8 bases and V by 6 bases; bases with no gene match: 9. Germline CDR1 and CDR2: MDHEN and SYDVKM. CDR3 length: 14 amino acids.

CDR3 in DNA: TGTGCCAGTAGTATAGTAGGACGTTCGGGCGAGCAGTACTTC. The encoded protein is CASSIVGRSGEQYF. The chain carries TRBV19 and TRBJ2-7; D not certain. Trimming removed 1 base at V and 6 bases at J, with 13 bases between. CDR1 is LNHDA and CDR2 is SQIVND in the germline V gene (reference sequence). The CDR3 sequence is 14 residues long. Together with reference TRBV19 and TRBJ2-7, the CDR3 gives the full variable domain: DGGITQSPKYLFRKEGQNVTLSCEQNLNHDAMYWYRQDPGQGLRLIYYSQIVNDFQKGDIAEGYSVSREKKESFPLTVTSAQKNPTAFYLCASSIVGRSGEQYFGPGTRLTVT.

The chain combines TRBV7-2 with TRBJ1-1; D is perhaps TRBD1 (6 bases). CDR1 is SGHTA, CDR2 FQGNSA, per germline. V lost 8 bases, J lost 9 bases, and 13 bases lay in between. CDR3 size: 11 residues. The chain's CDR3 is CASGDDRKAFF. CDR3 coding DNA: TGTGCCAGCGGGGACGACAGGAAAGCTTTCTTT. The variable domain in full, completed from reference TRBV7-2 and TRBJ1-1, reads GAGVSQSPSNKVTEKGKDVELRCDPISGHTALYWYRQSLGQGLEFLIYFQGNSAPDKSGLPSDRFSAERTGGSVSTLTIQRTQQEDSAVYLCASGDDRKAFFGQGTRLTVV.

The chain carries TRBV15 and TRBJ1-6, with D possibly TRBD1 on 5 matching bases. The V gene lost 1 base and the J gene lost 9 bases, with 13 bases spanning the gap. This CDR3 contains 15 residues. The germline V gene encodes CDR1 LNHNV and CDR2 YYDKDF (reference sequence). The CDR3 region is CATSRGPREGSPLHF. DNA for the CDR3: TGTGCCACCAGCAGAGGCCCCAGGGAAGGTTCACCCCTCCACTTT. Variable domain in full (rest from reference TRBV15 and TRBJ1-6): DAMVIQNPRYQVTQFGKPVTLSCSQTLNHNVMYWYQQKSSQAPKLLFHYYDKDFNNEADTPDNFQSRRPNTSFCFLDIRSPGLGDTAMYLCATSRGPREGSPLHFGNGTRLTVT.

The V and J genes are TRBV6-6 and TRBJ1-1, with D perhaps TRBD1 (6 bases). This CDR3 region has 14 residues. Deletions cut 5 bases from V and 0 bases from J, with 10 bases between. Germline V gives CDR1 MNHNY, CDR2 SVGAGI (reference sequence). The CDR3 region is CASSATGMNTEAFF. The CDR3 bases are TGTGCCAGCAGTGCGACAGGTATGAACACTGAAGCTTTCTTT.

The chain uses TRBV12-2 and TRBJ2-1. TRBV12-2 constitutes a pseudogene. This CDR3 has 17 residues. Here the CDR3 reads CASRLPTLIRTYNEQFF. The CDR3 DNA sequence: TGTGCAAGTCGCTTACCGACCCTCATCCGAACCTACAATGAGCAGTTCTTC.

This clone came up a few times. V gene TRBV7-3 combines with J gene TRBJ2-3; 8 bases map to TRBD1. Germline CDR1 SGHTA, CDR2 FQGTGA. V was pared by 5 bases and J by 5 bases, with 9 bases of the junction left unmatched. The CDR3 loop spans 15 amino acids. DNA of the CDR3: TGTGCCAGCAGCACGATGGCAGGGGGCGGAGATACGCAGTATTTT. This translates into CASSTMAGGGDTQYF.

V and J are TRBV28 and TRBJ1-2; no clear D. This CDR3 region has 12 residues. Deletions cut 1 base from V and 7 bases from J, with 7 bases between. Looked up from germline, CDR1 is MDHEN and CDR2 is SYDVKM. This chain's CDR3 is CASSLLDGGYTF. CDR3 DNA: TGTGCCAGCAGTTTATTAGATGGTGGCTACACCTTC.

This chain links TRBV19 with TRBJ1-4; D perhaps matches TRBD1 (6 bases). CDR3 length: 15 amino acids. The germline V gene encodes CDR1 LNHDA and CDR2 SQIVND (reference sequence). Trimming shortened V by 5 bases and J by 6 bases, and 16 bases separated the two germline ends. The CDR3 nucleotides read TGTGCCAGTAGTCTCCGACAGGCCAGATATGAAAAACTGTTTTTT. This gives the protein CASSLRQARYEKLFF.

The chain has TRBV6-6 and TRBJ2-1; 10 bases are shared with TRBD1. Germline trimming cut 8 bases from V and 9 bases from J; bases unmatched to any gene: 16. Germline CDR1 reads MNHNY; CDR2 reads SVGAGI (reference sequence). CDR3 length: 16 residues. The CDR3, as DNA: TGTGCCAGCCCCCCCTACTCCGGGACAGGGGCCACTGAGCAGTTCTTC. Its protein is CASPPYSGTGATEQFF.

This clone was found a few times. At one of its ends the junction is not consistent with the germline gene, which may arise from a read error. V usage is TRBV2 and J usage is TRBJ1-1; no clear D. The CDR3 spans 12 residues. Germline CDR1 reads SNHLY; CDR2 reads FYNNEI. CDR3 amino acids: CASSERHHQSYF. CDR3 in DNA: TGTGCCAGCAGTGAGCGACACCATCAGAGTTACTTT.

Written as DNA, the CDR3 is TGTGCCAGCAGCTCGGGACTAGCGGACGGGGCCAAAAACATTCAGTACTTC. Translation: CASSSGLADGAKNIQYF. The chain employs TRBV5-4 and TRBJ2-4; TRBD2 matches 11 bases. CDR3 length: 17 amino acids. Germline loops: CDR1 SGHNT, CDR2 YYREEE (reference sequence). V lost 3 bases and J lost 1; bases outside the gene matches: 6.

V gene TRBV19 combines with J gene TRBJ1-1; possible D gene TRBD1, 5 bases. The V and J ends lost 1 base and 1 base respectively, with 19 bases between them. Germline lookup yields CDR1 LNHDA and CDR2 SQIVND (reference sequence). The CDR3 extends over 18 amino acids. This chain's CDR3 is CASSIVLGRGTGNTEAFF. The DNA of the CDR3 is TGTGCCAGTAGTATAGTCCTGGGGAGGGGAACGGGGAACACTGAAGCTTTCTTT.

In DNA form, the CDR3 reads TGTGCCAGTAGTACCCGGGTGGGGCAGAACTATGGCTACACCTTC. This codes for CASSTRVGQNYGYTF. The V and J genes are TRBV19 and TRBJ1-2; D is possibly TRBD1 (5 bases). Germline CDR1 reads LNHDA; CDR2 reads SQIVND (reference sequence). Trimming removed 4 bases from V and 2 bases from J, with 14 bases in between. This CDR3 is 15 amino acids long.